The 15 T cell receptor beta chains below all came from one sample that was sequenced in a study of shared clonotypes between healthy human individuals. Produced via immunoSEQ multiplex PCR; TCRdb's table is partial and in-frame only. The table has about 2 million clones, about 95% seen once. CD45RO-negative cells were positively selected for CCR7, leaving out terminally differentiated effector memory CD45RA+ cells. Sequenced: naive CD8+ T cells sorted from blood. These receptors all come from a man aged 18 to 30 in good health.

The rearrangement links TRBV27 to TRBJ2-2; 7 positions match TRBD1. The CDR3 is 16 amino acids. V shed 6 bases, J shed 5 bases, and the junction held 12 bases outside the gene matches. Germline CDR1 and CDR2: MNHEY and SMNVEV (reference sequence). CDR3 DNA: TGTGCCAGCAGCCCCCCCACAGGGGATTATACCGGGGAGCTGTTTTTT. Translation gives CASSPPTGDYTGELFF.

This sequence joins TRBV11-2 and TRBJ2-3; 9 positions agree with TRBD1. The CDR3 spans 15 residues. The J segment lost 7 bases and the V segment lost 1 base, leaving 6 bases of the junction unmatched. Germline loops: CDR1 SGHAT, CDR2 FQNNGV. CDR3: CASSLVQGAPNTQYF. The CDR3 DNA reads as TGTGCCAGCAGCTTAGTACAGGGGGCGCCGAATACGCAGTATTTT.

V gene TRBV5-1 combines with J gene TRBJ1-4; D not resolved. The germline V and J ends were trimmed by 3 bases and 7 bases, with 7 bases remaining between them. The CDR3 loop spans 12 amino acids. CDR1 is SGHRS, CDR2 YFSETQ, per germline. The CDR3 DNA reads as TGCGCCAGCAGCTCGGTAGGTGAAAAACTGTTTTTT. Translated, it gives CASSSVGEKLFF.

In DNA, the CDR3 is TGTGCCAGCAGCAATCACAGGGGAGATCAGCCCCAGCATTTT. Translating gives CASSNHRGDQPQHF. This rearrangement joins TRBV21-1 to TRBJ1-5; the table gives TRBD1 as D, unverified against the DNA. TRBV21-1 is recorded as a pseudogene. CDR3 length: 14 amino acids.

The chain uses TRBV10-2 and TRBJ1-6; possible D gene TRBD1, 5 bases. The V end lost 5 bases, the J end lost 7 bases, and 9 bases lay between the germline ends. The CDR3 spans 13 residues. CDR1 is WSHSY, CDR2 SAAADI, per germline. The CDR3 protein is CASSTSGNSPLHF. In DNA form, the CDR3 reads TGCGCCAGCAGTACATCAGGGAATTCACCCCTCCACTTT.

This clone was seen just once. V and J are TRBV7-9 and TRBJ2-3; D not certain. Trimming cost V 5 bases and J 1 base, with 13 bases left between them. Per germline, CDR1 SEHNR and CDR2 FQNEAQ (reference sequence). CDR3 length: 15 amino acids. In DNA, the CDR3 is TGTGCCAGCAGCGTACTGGTAGCAGGCACAGATACGCAGTATTTT. Translated: CASSVLVAGTDTQYF. The whole variable domain, filled in from reference TRBV7-9 and TRBJ2-3, reads DTGVSQNPRHKITKRGQNVTFRCDPISEHNRLYWYRQTLGQGPEFLTYFQNEAQLEKSRLLSDRFSAERPKGSFSTLEIQRTEQGDSAMYLCASSVLVAGTDTQYFGPGTRLTVL.

The chain combines TRBV27 with TRBJ2-1; TRBD2 matches 8 bases. From germline, CDR1 is MNHEY and CDR2 SMNVEV (reference sequence). CDR3 length: 14 residues. Trimming took 2 bases from V and 6 from J; bases not matched to a gene: 3. CDR3 bases: TGTGCCAGCAGTTTAGGGGCGGGGGGCAATGAGCAGTTCTTC. Translated, it gives CASSLGAGGNEQFF.

Concerning this clone: Relative to the germline gene, one junction end is altered; a read error may explain this. The J gene is TRBJ2-5, the V gene TRBV27; 14 bases are shared with TRBD2. The CDR3 loop spans 15 amino acids. In germline, CDR1 is MNHEY, CDR2 SMNVEV (reference sequence). The CDR3 DNA sequence: TGTGCCAGCGCCCCTGGACTAGCGGGAGGATACGGGGAGGACTTC. Translation: CASAPGLAGGYGEDF.

This chain connects TRBV7-8 to TRBJ2-7, with D unclear. V was trimmed by 5 bases and J by 0 bases, leaving 8 bases between them. From germline, CDR1 is SGHVS and CDR2 FQNEAQ. The CDR3 contains 13 residues. This CDR3 is CASSPTSSYEQYF. In DNA form, the CDR3 reads TGTGCCAGCAGCCCCACGAGCTCCTACGAGCAGTACTTC.

This chain links TRBV6-6 with TRBJ2-1; D gene uncertain. Trimming removed 6 bases from V and 6 bases from J, with 9 bases in between. The germline V gene has CDR1 MNHNY and CDR2 SVGAGI (reference sequence). The CDR3 loop spans 12 amino acids. CDR3 coding DNA: TGTGCCAGCAGGACCATTGTCAATGAGCAGTTCTTC. This encodes CASRTIVNEQFF.

The chain couples TRBV28 to TRBJ2-2; D could derive from TRBD1 or TRBD2 (5 bases each). The length of the CDR3 is 16 residues. Germline V CDR1 and CDR2: MDHEN, SYDVKM. V was shortened by 3 bases and J by 4 bases, with 15 bases between the two germline ends. CDR3 residues: CASSFSLGTGTGELFF. The DNA for the CDR3 is TGTGCCAGCAGTTTTTCCTTAGGGACCGGCACCGGGGAGCTGTTTTTT.

V gene TRBV6-1 combines with J gene TRBJ2-7; the D is unclear. There are 13 residues in the CDR3. From germline, CDR1 is MNHNS and CDR2 SASEGT. Trimming left V 2 bases short and J 3 bases short, with 8 bases between. The CDR3 nucleotides read TGTGCCAGCAGTGAATACCCCTTCTACGAGCAGTACTTC. Its translation: CASSEYPFYEQYF.

The chain carries TRBV28 and TRBJ2-2, with unresolved D. Per the germline V gene, CDR1 is MDHEN and CDR2 is SYDVKM. The CDR3 sequence is 16 residues long. Trimming stripped 4 bases from V and 1 base from J, with 13 bases between. This CDR3 reads CASSSLTLWNTGELFF. The DNA of the CDR3 is TGTGCCAGCAGTTCGCTGACCCTATGGAACACCGGGGAGCTGTTTTTT.

The rearrangement uses TRBV13 and TRBJ1-5; the match to TRBD1 covers 9 bases. The J segment lost 9 bases and the V segment lost 5 bases, leaving 8 bases of the junction unmatched. CDR1 is PRHDT and CDR2 is FYEKMQ in the germline V gene (reference sequence). The CDR3 is made up of 14 amino acids. DNA of the CDR3: TGTGCCAGCAGCGCCGGACAGGGGTCGGTGCCCCAGCATTTT. This gives the protein CASSAGQGSVPQHF.

The V gene is TRBV1, the J gene TRBJ1-6; no check of the table's D call, TRBD1, against the DNA was made. TRBV1 is a pseudogene segment. CDR3 size: 16 residues. The CDR3, as DNA: TGCACCAGCAAGCTATCGTCGACAGGGTGTAATTCACCCCTCCACTTT. It codes for CTSKLSSTGCNSPLHF.